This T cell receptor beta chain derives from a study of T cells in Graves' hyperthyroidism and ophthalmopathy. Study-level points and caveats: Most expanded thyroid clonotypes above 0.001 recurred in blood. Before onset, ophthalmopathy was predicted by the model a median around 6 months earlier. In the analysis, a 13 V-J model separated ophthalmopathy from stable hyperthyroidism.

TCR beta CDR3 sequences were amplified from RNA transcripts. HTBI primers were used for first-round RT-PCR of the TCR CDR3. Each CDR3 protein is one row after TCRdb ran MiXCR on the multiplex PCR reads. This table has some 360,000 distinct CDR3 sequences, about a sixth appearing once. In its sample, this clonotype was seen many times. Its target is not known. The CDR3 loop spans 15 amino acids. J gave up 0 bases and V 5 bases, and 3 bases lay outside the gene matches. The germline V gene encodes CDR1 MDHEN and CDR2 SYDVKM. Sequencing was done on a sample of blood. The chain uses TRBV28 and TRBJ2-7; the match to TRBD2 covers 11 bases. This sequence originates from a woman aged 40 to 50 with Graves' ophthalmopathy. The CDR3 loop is CASSKGLAASYEQYF. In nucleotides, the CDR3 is TGTGCCAGCAGTAAGGGACTAGCGGCCTCCTACGAGCAGTACTTC.